These 4 T cell receptor beta chains were all obtained from the same sample, sequenced in a study of T cells after yellow fever vaccination (dated by TCRdb to about 2019). The intended sense of this specimen's treatment or condition label: live attenuated yellow fever vaccine strain. Libraries came from 5' RACE. The sequencer was an Illumina HiSeq 2500. TCRdb reprocessed the public reads (quality trimming at Q25 with fastp, clone calling with MiXCR) and kept in-frame beta chains. Rows are unified per CDR3 protein, each entry keeping the most common DNA and genes. The sample data list more than 300,000 distinct CDR3 sequences, and around 7% of these were observed just once. The ten largest clonotypes hold over 15% of the sample. Sequencing was performed on PBMCs, taken roughly 45 days after the first yellow fever vaccination. The receptor set was obtained from a man younger than 30 who received the YFV17D yellow fever vaccine.

This clonotype was seen a few times. V and J are TRBV7-2 and TRBJ1-1, with D hard to call. The CDR3 contains 15 residues. Trimming stripped 1 base from V and 5 bases from J, with 14 bases between. Germline CDR1 and CDR2: SGHTA and FQGNSA. CDR3 nucleotide sequence: TGTGCCAGCAGCTTAGGGCACCTTCTTGGTACTGAAGCTTTCTTT. Translation gives CASSLGHLLGTEAFF. The full variable domain, completed using reference TRBV7-2 and TRBJ1-1, is GAGVSQSPSNKVTEKGKDVELRCDPISGHTALYWYRQSLGQGLEFLIYFQGNSAPDKSGLPSDRFSAERTGGSVSTLTIQRTQQEDSAVYLCASSLGHLLGTEAFFGQGTRLTVV.

This clonotype showed up just a few times. The chain is built from TRBV14 and TRBJ1-6; the D is unclear. This CDR3 is built from 14 residues. Between the trimmed V and J ends, which lost 4 bases and 6 bases, there was a span of 10 bases. The germline V gene encodes CDR1 SGHDN and CDR2 FVKESK. The CDR3 loop reads CASSPAAGNSPLHF. CDR3 in DNA: TGTGCCAGCAGCCCGGCCGCGGGTAATTCACCCCTCCACTTT.

In its sample, this clonotype was seen a few times. This chain links TRBV21-1 with TRBJ2-7; the table assigns TRBD1, which was not confirmed against the DNA. TRBV21-1 is a known pseudogene. CDR3 size: 14 residues. The CDR3 DNA reads as TGTGCCAGCACCCTCGACAGACTATCCTACGAGCAGTACGTC. Translating it yields CASTLDRLSYEQYV.

The sample holds many counts of this clonotype. The CDR3 protein is CASSLGTTYEQYF. DNA for the CDR3: TGTGCCAGCAGCCTGGGGACTACCTACGAGCAGTACTTC. V is TRBV7-9 and J is TRBJ2-7, with TRBD2 matching 7 bases. The CDR3 is made up of 13 amino acids. The germline V gene encodes CDR1 SEHNR and CDR2 FQNEAQ (reference sequence). After removal of 5 bases from V and 2 bases from J, the junction contained 3 bases not matched to a gene.